These 15 T cell receptor beta chains share one sample of origin, sequenced in a study of blood T cell repertoires in COVID-19. Profiled with immunoSEQ multiplex PCR; TCRdb holds only in-frame clones, not every one. Of some 180,000 clones in the sample, about 86% are singletons; the top ten hold about a tenth. Specimen: peripheral blood. The receptors originated from a man in his 70s with active or convalescent COVID-19.

The chain employs TRBV28 and TRBJ1-4; D ambiguous. Trimming removed 6 bases from V and 0 bases from J, with 11 bases in between. The CDR3 is 15 residues long. CDR1 MDHEN and CDR2 SYDVKM come from the germline V gene. This CDR3 reads CASSPRGATNEKLFF. CDR3 coding DNA: TGTGCCAGCAGCCCCCGAGGAGCAACTAATGAAAAACTGTTTTTT.

The chain carries TRBV7-2 and TRBJ1-4; 8 nucleotides line up with TRBD1. Germline values: CDR1 SGHTA, CDR2 FQGNSA. This CDR3 is built from 15 residues. With V trimmed by 5 bases and J by 2 bases, 4 bases remained unmatched. In DNA, the CDR3 is TGTGCCAGCAGCCCACGACAGGGGACTAATGAAAAACTGTTTTTT. Translating it yields CASSPRQGTNEKLFF.

This chain uses TRBV27 with TRBJ2-1; 13 nucleotides align to TRBD2. The J segment lost 10 bases and the V segment lost 8 bases, leaving 8 bases of the junction unmatched. Looked up from germline, CDR1 is MNHEY and CDR2 is SMNVEV (reference sequence). The CDR3 length is 14 residues. In nucleotides, the CDR3 is TGTGCCAGCGAATCGGGACTAGCGGGACGCGAGCAGTTCTTC. Encoded protein: CASESGLAGREQFF.

The rearrangement links TRBV7-9 to TRBJ1-2; D remains ambiguous. There are 16 residues in the CDR3. With 0 bases removed from V and 12 bases from J, the gap between germline ends came to 23 bases. Per germline, CDR1 SEHNR and CDR2 FQNEAQ (reference sequence). For the CDR3, the DNA is TGTGCCAGCAGCTTAGCCGGTCAACCGGCGGTTTCGGTGGACACCTTC. It yields the protein CASSLAGQPAVSVDTF.

V usage is TRBV30 and J usage is TRBJ1-5; D gene ambiguous. CDR1 and CDR2 from the germline V gene are GTSNPN and SVGIG (reference sequence). Deletions cut 0 bases from V and 15 bases from J, with 12 bases between. CDR3 size: 11 residues. Written as DNA, the CDR3 is TGTGCCTGGAGTGTAACAACGGGGTTGCATTTT. It yields the protein CAWSVTTGLHF.

This rearrangement joins TRBV5-6 to TRBJ1-1; the match to TRBD1 covers 8 bases. V lost 2 bases to trimming and J lost 0 bases; unmatched junction nucleotides: 6. This CDR3 has 16 amino acids. CDR1 and CDR2 (germline): SGHDT, YYEEEE. The CDR3 DNA sequence: TGTGCCAGCAGCTTCAGGGGGCCGGTCATGAACACTGAAGCTTTCTTT. Protein: CASSFRGPVMNTEAFF.

V is TRBV6-2 or TRBV6-3 and J is TRBJ2-2; D call uncertain. CDR1 and CDR2 from the germline V gene are MNHEY and SVGEGT. The CDR3 covers 17 residues. The V end lost 2 bases, the J end lost 6 bases, and 19 bases lay between the germline ends. The DNA of the CDR3 is TGTGCCAGCAGTTACCCCCCTTATACTCTCTTTTCCGGGGAGCTGTTTTTT. This sequence encodes CASSYPPYTLFSGELFF.

This chain uses TRBV15 with TRBJ2-7, with unresolved D. The CDR3 spans 15 residues. Germline CDR1 is LNHNV and CDR2 is YYDKDF (reference sequence). V lost 0 bases and J 0 bases, leaving 9 bases between the germline ends. CDR3 amino acids: CATSRDLGNSYEQYF. The CDR3 nucleotides are TGTGCCACCAGCAGAGATCTTGGCAACTCCTACGAGCAGTACTTC.

CDR3 region: CASSFGQFNEKLFF. In DNA, the CDR3 is TGTGCCAGCAGTTTTGGCCAGTTTAATGAAAAACTGTTTTTT. The chain uses TRBV27 and TRBJ1-4; no clear D. CDR1 MNHEY and CDR2 SMNVEV come from the germline V gene (reference sequence). V lost 3 bases to trimming and J lost 4 bases, with 9 bases between them. This CDR3 is 14 amino acids long.

This clone has only a few counts. This chain links TRBV7-9 with TRBJ2-1; no clear D gene. Germline V lookup: CDR1 SEHNR, CDR2 FQNEAQ (reference sequence). Trimming removed 5 bases at V and 6 bases at J, with 8 bases between. CDR3 size: 12 residues. CDR3 in amino acids: CASSARSNEQFF. The DNA for the CDR3 is TGTGCCAGCAGCGCGAGAAGCAATGAGCAGTTCTTC.

This chain joins TRBV7-8 and TRBJ1-1, with D possibly matching TRBD1 (5 bases). Per the germline V gene, CDR1 is SGHVS and CDR2 is FQNEAQ. Trimming took 3 bases from V and 1 from J, leaving 18 bases between them. This CDR3 region has 17 residues. The CDR3 DNA follows: TGTGCCAGCAGCTTCGGACAAGGGGTTAGGGGGAACACTGAAGCTTTCTTT. It encodes CASSFGQGVRGNTEAFF.

V and J are TRBV28 and TRBJ1-5; D gene uncertain. Trimming pared 3 bases from V and 2 bases from J, leaving 14 bases between. Germline values: CDR1 MDHEN, CDR2 SYDVKM. The CDR3 loop spans 16 amino acids. The CDR3 sequence is CASSFGLRSGNQPQHF. CDR3 nucleotide sequence: TGTGCCAGCAGTTTCGGTTTGAGGTCGGGCAATCAGCCCCAGCATTTT.

This clone was observed a few times. J is TRBJ1-5 and V is TRBV7-2; a possible D gene is TRBD1 (6 bases). Trimming cost V 0 bases and J 3 bases, with 9 bases left between them. The CDR3 loop spans 15 amino acids. Germline lookup yields CDR1 SGHTA and CDR2 FQGNSA. In DNA, the CDR3 is TGTGCCAGCAGCTTAGCAGGACAGCTCAATCAGCCCCAGCATTTT. This codes for CASSLAGQLNQPQHF.

The CDR3 bases are TGTGCCAGCAGCTTAGATCGGGAGGGCCCTGAAGCTTTCTTT. Protein sequence: CASSLDREGPEAFF. This sequence joins TRBV11-2 and TRBJ1-1, with D unclear. Germline V gene sequence: CDR1 SGHAT, CDR2 FQNNGV. Trimming stripped 0 bases from V and 6 bases from J, with 11 bases between. The CDR3 length is 14 residues.

This clone was seen a single time. This sequence joins TRBV7-2 and TRBJ2-7; unclear D gene. Germline lookup yields CDR1 SGHTA and CDR2 FQGNSA. V was pared by 1 base and J by 0 bases, with 7 bases between. CDR3 size: 14 residues. CDR3 DNA: TGTGCCAGCAGCTTAGACCCTAGCTCCTACGAGCAGTACTTC. It is translated as CASSLDPSSYEQYF.